A single sample gave rise to the 25 T cell receptor beta chains below, sequenced in a study of cytomegalovirus exposure and HLA in healthy donors. It was with 60 Vbeta and 13 Jbeta primers that the PCR ran. Measured with immunoSEQ multiplex PCR; TCRdb has only the in-frame clones, and not every one. The sample includes 150,000 to 200,000 clones, around 76% of them seen just once. The sequencing input was PBMCs. The receptors here all came from a female donor in good health and CMV-seronegative.

The DNA of the CDR3 is TGTGCCAGTAGTAGAGGACAGGGCGATCAGCCCCAGCATTTT. It specifies CASSRGQGDQPQHF. The rearrangement links TRBV19 to TRBJ1-5; TRBD1 matches 8 bases. Germline CDR1 LNHDA, CDR2 SQIVND (reference sequence). The CDR3 runs 14 residues. The J segment lost 5 bases and the V segment lost 4 bases, leaving 4 bases of the junction unmatched.

V is TRBV27 and J is TRBJ2-1, with 10 bases aligning to TRBD1. The germline CDR1 and CDR2 sequences are MNHEY and SMNVEV (reference sequence). The CDR3 is 15 residues long. The V segment lost 5 bases and the J segment 2 bases; nucleotides outside the gene matches: 3. The CDR3 DNA is TGTGCCAGCAGTGGGGGGACAGGGGCCTACAATGAGCAGTTCTTC. Its translation: CASSGGTGAYNEQFF.

V is TRBV7-3 and J is TRBJ2-1; D gene ambiguous. Trimming pared 1 base from V and 0 bases from J, leaving 10 bases between. Germline CDR1 SGHTA, CDR2 FQGTGA. This CDR3 has 16 residues. In nucleotides, the CDR3 is TGTGCCAGCAGCTTAATCAGGCGACCCTCCTACAATGAGCAGTTCTTC. It translates to CASSLIRRPSYNEQFF.

The chain links TRBV6-5 to TRBJ2-5; 7 positions agree with TRBD2. Gene TRBJ2-7 matches the end of the DNA better, so the J call may be wrong. Germline CDR1 MNHEY, CDR2 SVGAGI. The CDR3 length is 16 residues. The CDR3 coding sequence is TGTGCCAGCAGTTACTCGTTGGGCGGGAGCGCCTACGAGCAGTACTTC. This encodes CASSYSLGGSAYEQYF.

The V and J genes are TRBV28 and TRBJ2-5; 9 bases fit TRBD2. J gave up 2 bases and V 7 bases, and 8 bases lay outside the gene matches. CDR1 is MDHEN, CDR2 SYDVKM, per germline. The CDR3 covers 15 residues. CDR3: CASTPHAGGQETQYF. The CDR3 DNA sequence: TGTGCCAGCACCCCCCACGCGGGGGGGCAAGAGACCCAGTACTTC.

This clone occurred once. The V and J genes are TRBV5-1 and TRBJ1-2, with 11 bases aligning to TRBD1. The ends lost 3 bases at V and 8 bases at J; junction bases unmatched: 3. The length of the CDR3 is 13 residues. Germline V lookup: CDR1 SGHRS, CDR2 YFSETQ. The CDR3 spells CASSSDRGQGYTF. The DNA of the CDR3 is TGCGCCAGCAGCTCGGACAGGGGGCAGGGCTACACCTTC.

The chain recombines TRBV5-6 with TRBJ1-4, with D perhaps matching TRBD1 (5 bases). Trimming removed 4 bases at V and 5 bases at J, with 15 bases between. CDR3 length equals 15 residues. The germline V gene encodes CDR1 SGHDT and CDR2 YYEEEE. Written as DNA, the CDR3 is TGTGCCAGCAGCCTCCTTGGACAAACCAATGAAAAACTGTTTTTT. Protein sequence: CASSLLGQTNEKLFF.

V usage is TRBV18 and J usage is TRBJ1-4; 8 nucleotides agree with TRBD1. The CDR3 extends over 14 amino acids. Germline V gene data show CDR1 as KGHSH and CDR2 as LQKENI. The ends lost 5 bases at V and 5 bases at J; junction bases unmatched: 4. The CDR3 nucleotides read TGTGCCAGCTCAAGGGGACAGGAAAATGAAAAACTGTTTTTT. Its translation is CASSRGQENEKLFF.

This clone occurred a few times. The rearrangement links TRBV30 to TRBJ1-4; the match to TRBD1 covers 7 bases. CDR1 is GTSNPN, CDR2 SVGIG, per germline (reference sequence). The length of the CDR3 is 13 residues. Germline trimming cut 5 bases from V and 7 bases from J; bases unmatched to any gene: 7. Written as DNA, the CDR3 is TGTGCCTGGGACCGGGACAGTGGTGAAAAACTGTTTTTT. It translates to CAWDRDSGEKLFF.

The rearrangement joins TRBV9 to TRBJ2-2; weak D call: TRBD1 (6 bases). Germline V gives CDR1 SGDLS, CDR2 YYNGEE. Between the trimmed V and J ends, which lost 5 bases and 1 base, there was a span of 6 bases. The CDR3 totals 13 residues. The CDR3: CASRQGNTGELFF. The CDR3 DNA is TGTGCCAGCAGACAGGGGAACACCGGGGAGCTGTTTTTT.

The chain joins TRBV5-4 to TRBJ2-1; TRBD1 matches at 9 bases. The CDR3 length is 11 residues. Germline lookup yields CDR1 SGHNT and CDR2 YYREEE (reference sequence). V lost 5 bases to trimming and J lost 12 bases; unmatched junction nucleotides: 3. The CDR3: CASREGQGQFF. The CDR3 nucleotides are TGTGCCAGCAGAGAGGGACAGGGGCAGTTCTTC.

The chain is built from TRBV7-2 and TRBJ2-7; no clear D gene. With 1 base removed from V and 0 bases from J, the gap between germline ends came to 7 bases. Per the germline V gene, CDR1 is SGHTA and CDR2 is FQGNSA. The CDR3 covers 14 residues. CDR3 amino acids: CASSLEGGSYEQYF. For the CDR3, the DNA is TGTGCCAGCAGCTTAGAAGGCGGCTCCTACGAGCAGTACTTC. Based on the CDR3 plus reference TRBV7-2 and TRBJ2-7, the full variable domain is GAGVSQSPSNKVTEKGKDVELRCDPISGHTALYWYRQSLGQGLEFLIYFQGNSAPDKSGLPSDRFSAERTGGSVSTLTIQRTQQEDSAVYLCASSLEGGSYEQYFGPGTRLTVT.

The V gene is TRBV6-1, the J gene TRBJ1-6, with 7 bases that match TRBD1. Trimming at V came to 7 bases and at J to 11 bases, leaving 8 bases not matched to a gene. The CDR3 is made up of 13 amino acids. CDR1 MNHNS and CDR2 SASEGT come from the germline V gene. As DNA, the CDR3 is TGTGCCAGCATGGGAAACAGGGGCGCACCCCTCCACTTT. It specifies CASMGNRGAPLHF.

The J gene is TRBJ2-3, the V gene TRBV7-3, with 9 bases that match TRBD2. Germline CDR1 SGHTA, CDR2 FQGTGA. J lost 6 bases, V lost 5 bases, and 12 bases had no gene match. The CDR3 totals 16 residues. Here the CDR3 reads CASSRSVAGVFDTQYF. The CDR3 region has the DNA TGTGCCAGCAGCCGGTCGGTAGCGGGAGTTTTCGATACGCAGTATTTT. The entire variable domain, with the rest obtained from reference TRBV7-3 and TRBJ2-3, is as follows: GAGVSQTPSNKVTEKGKYVELRCDPISGHTALYWYRQSLGQGPEFLIYFQGTGAADDSGLPNDRFFAVRPEGSVSTLKIQRTERGDSAVYLCASSRSVAGVFDTQYFGPGTRLTVL.

The gene calls are TRBV4-2 and TRBJ2-2; 9 nucleotides agree with TRBD1. Trimming at V came to 3 bases and at J to 6 bases, leaving 8 bases not matched to a gene. Per the germline V gene, CDR1 is LGHNA and CDR2 is YNFKEQ. The CDR3 contains 16 residues. The CDR3 loop is CASSQLGQGGPGELFF. The CDR3 DNA sequence: TGTGCCAGCAGCCAGCTGGGACAGGGCGGTCCCGGGGAGCTGTTTTTT.

This chain joins TRBV7-2 and TRBJ2-5, with 8 bases aligning to TRBD2. V lost 0 bases, J lost 0 bases, and 0 bases stayed unmatched. CDR1 is SGHTA and CDR2 is FQGNSA in the germline V gene. CDR3 length: 15 amino acids. The CDR3 spells CASSLAAGDQETQYF. CDR3 DNA sequence: TGTGCCAGCAGCTTAGCAGCGGGGGACCAAGAGACCCAGTACTTC. Looking up the rest from reference TRBV7-2 and TRBJ2-5 gives the full variable domain: GAGVSQSPSNKVTEKGKDVELRCDPISGHTALYWYRQSLGQGLEFLIYFQGNSAPDKSGLPSDRFSAERTGGSVSTLTIQRTQQEDSAVYLCASSLAAGDQETQYFGPGTRLLVL.

The V call is TRBV10-3, the J call TRBJ2-7; TRBD1 aligns across 7 bases. Looked up from germline, CDR1 is ENHRY and CDR2 is SYGVKD. The CDR3 extends over 15 amino acids. V lost 3 bases, J lost 2 bases, and 7 bases stayed unmatched. The CDR3 region is CAISEKGAHTYEQYF. The CDR3 DNA follows: TGTGCCATCAGTGAAAAGGGGGCCCATACCTACGAGCAGTACTTC.

The chain links TRBV2 to TRBJ2-3, with TRBD1 matching over 9 bases. This CDR3 has 14 amino acids. Losses at the gene ends were 5 bases for V and 4 bases for J; bases not matched to a gene: 4. CDR1 and CDR2 (germline): SNHLY, FYNNEI. CDR3 region: CASSRDRDADTQYF. Written as DNA, the CDR3 is TGTGCCAGCAGTAGGGACAGGGACGCAGATACGCAGTATTTT.

The rearrangement links TRBV9 to TRBJ2-2; D is possibly TRBD2 (6 bases). Germline loops: CDR1 SGDLS, CDR2 YYNGEE. CDR3 size: 13 residues. Trimming removed 5 bases from V and 5 bases from J, with 10 bases in between. In DNA form, the CDR3 reads TGTGCCAGCAGTAATAGCGGTACCGGGGAGCTGTTTTTT. This gives the protein CASSNSGTGELFF.

CDR3: CASSFSHEQYF. The CDR3 nucleotides read TGCGCCAGCAGCTTTAGTCACGAGCAGTACTTC. The chain employs TRBV5-1 and TRBJ2-7; D is undetermined. With 2 bases removed from V and 5 bases from J, the gap between germline ends came to 5 bases. This CDR3 is built from 11 residues. Germline-derived CDR1 and CDR2 are SGHRS and YFSETQ.

The chain combines TRBV5-1 with TRBJ2-5; a possible D gene is TRBD2 (6 bases). The ends were cut back, 1 base at V and 5 bases at J, with 12 bases in the middle. Germline V CDR1 and CDR2: SGHRS, YFSETQ. The CDR3 loop spans 14 amino acids. DNA of the CDR3: TGCGCCAGCAGCTTGATAGCCGCGGGGGAGACCCAGTACTTC. Translating gives CASSLIAAGETQYF.

This clone was detected only once. This chain connects TRBV27 to TRBJ2-7, with 7 bases lining up with TRBD1. The junction had 9 bases not matched to a gene; V was cut back by 5 bases and J by 2 bases. The CDR3 consists of 15 residues. Germline V gene data show CDR1 as MNHEY and CDR2 as SMNVEV (reference sequence). This CDR3 reads CASSRPGQIPYEQYF. The CDR3 DNA reads as TGTGCCAGCAGTAGACCGGGACAGATTCCCTACGAGCAGTACTTC.

This clone was seen only once. V gene TRBV25-1 combines with J gene TRBJ2-1, with 11 bases that match TRBD2. The CDR3 runs to 18 residues. CDR1 and CDR2 (germline): MGHDK, SYGVNS. V lost 4 bases to trimming and J lost 4 bases; unmatched junction nucleotides: 12. CDR3 DNA sequence: TGTGCCAGCAGTGGGGATAGCGGGAGGGCCAATTGGTACAATGAGCAGTTCTTC. Amino acids: CASSGDSGRANWYNEQFF.

This chain uses TRBV7-2 with TRBJ1-5; tentative D call: TRBD1 (6 bases). The CDR3 runs to 16 residues. The V gene lost 2 bases and the J gene lost 0 bases, with 11 bases spanning the gap. CDR1 is SGHTA, CDR2 FQGNSA, per germline. The CDR3 nucleotides read TGTGCCAGCAGCTTATACGAGGGGGATAGCAATCAGCCCCAGCATTTT. It yields the protein CASSLYEGDSNQPQHF.

The CDR3 coding sequence is TGTGCCAGTAGTTCCCGGACTAGCGGGAGGGTCAGCTCCTACAATGAGCAGTTCTTC. This gives the protein CASSSRTSGRVSSYNEQFF. The genes are TRBV19 and TRBJ2-1; 15 nucleotides agree with TRBD2. The germline gives CDR1 LNHDA, CDR2 SQIVND (reference sequence). The CDR3 has 19 amino acids. Trimming removed 5 bases from V and 0 bases from J; junction bases left unmatched: 8.